The 8 T cell receptor beta chains reported below all come from one sample, sequenced in a study of tumor-infiltrating lymphocytes in primary liver carcinoma. Germline DNA was also extracted, while the blood RNA originated from unsorted whole blood. A primer matching the constant region was used to make TCR beta cDNA from about 500 ng of total RNA. It was through three nested multiplex PCR rounds of slightly modified ARM-PCR that TCR beta libraries arose. Use of TRBV1-TRBV30 forward primers with a C-beta reverse primer characterized the first two PCR rounds, which lasted 10 cycles each. Via MiXCR, TCRdb re-called the multiplex PCR reads, giving one row per CDR3 protein. This table holds some 190,000 distinct CDR3 sequences, about 60% found once. Sequencing input: peripheral blood. The source is a man aged 35 to 55 with primary liver carcinoma and hepatitis B virus infection.

With respect to this clonotype: Here the CDR3 omits its conserved ending phenylalanine or tryptophan, so a read error is the likely source. The DNA is left out, because the CDR3 cannot be placed on it with certainty; the CDR3 is given as TCRdb lists it. This chain links TRBV14 with TRBJ2-5; whether TRBD2, the table's D call, matches the DNA was not checked. Termini included, the CDR3 measures 15 amino acids. Germline CDR1 reads SGHDN; CDR2 reads FVKESK. This CDR3 reads CASSQGTSGIETRYL.

This clonotype turned up a few times. Being one base from a much bigger clone, this may be a read error. The rearrangement joins TRBV11-3 to TRBJ2-5; D gene uncertain. The germline CDR1 and CDR2 sequences are SGHNT and YENEEA. This CDR3 has 13 amino acids. The CDR3: CASSEDSQGTQYF. DNA for the CDR3: TGTGCCAGCAGCGAAGACTCTCAAGGGACCCAGTACTTC.

The V call is TRBV24-1, the J call TRBJ2-7, with TRBD1 identical over 7 bases. The trim removed 4 bases at V and 2 bases at J, leaving 7 bases unmatched. The germline gives CDR1 KGHDR, CDR2 SFDVKD. This CDR3 is built from 15 residues. Here the CDR3 DNA reads TGTGCCACCAGTGACCCATCCGGGACAGCCTACGAGCAGTACTTC. The encoded protein is CATSDPSGTAYEQYF.

About this clonotype itself: Since a much larger clone is just one base distant, this may be a read error. V and J are TRBV11-2 and TRBJ2-3, with unresolved D. V dropped 0 bases and J dropped 6 bases, with 10 bases sitting between them. This CDR3 comprises 14 residues. Per germline, CDR1 SGHAT and CDR2 FQNNGV. DNA for the CDR3: TGTGCCAGCAGCTTAGATTTGGACCCCGATACGCAGTATTTT. Its protein product is CASSLDLDPDTQYF.

The table lists this clonotype with a count of one. The V call is TRBV11-2, the J call TRBJ2-7; D perhaps matches TRBD2 (5 bases). The CDR3 length is 14 residues. Germline V lookup: CDR1 SGHAT, CDR2 FQNNGV. Trimming left V 7 bases short and J 3 bases short, with 16 bases between. The CDR3 coding sequence is TGTGCCAGCATACCCCTGAGTGGGAGCTACGAGCAGTACTTC. Protein sequence: CASIPLSGSYEQYF.

The rearrangement uses TRBV30 and TRBJ1-1; D gene uncertain. The V gene lost 4 bases and the J gene lost 6 bases, with 9 bases spanning the gap. Per germline, CDR1 GTSNPN and CDR2 SVGIG (reference sequence). The CDR3 has 11 residues. CDR3 residues: CAWIGSSEAFF. CDR3 sequence (DNA): TGTGCCTGGATCGGGAGTTCTGAAGCTTTCTTT.

The CDR3 spells CASSDWGLGQASVTQYF. CDR3 coding DNA: TGTGCCAGCAGTGATTGGGGGTTAGGACAGGCTTCAGTGACCCAGTACTTC. The chain joins TRBV6-1 to TRBJ2-5; TRBD1 matches 7 bases. J was trimmed by 7 bases and V by 3 bases; bases with no gene match: 17. This CDR3 is 17 amino acids long. Germline assignment: CDR1 MNHNS and CDR2 SASEGT.

V usage is TRBV29-1 and J usage is TRBJ2-5; D unresolved. Germline assignment: CDR1 SQVTM and CDR2 ANQGSEA. This CDR3 is 12 amino acids long. V was cut by 4 bases and J by 2 bases, with 8 bases left in between. Written as DNA, the CDR3 is TGCAGCGTTGTGAACAGTCAAGAGACCCAGTACTTC. This encodes CSVVNSQETQYF.